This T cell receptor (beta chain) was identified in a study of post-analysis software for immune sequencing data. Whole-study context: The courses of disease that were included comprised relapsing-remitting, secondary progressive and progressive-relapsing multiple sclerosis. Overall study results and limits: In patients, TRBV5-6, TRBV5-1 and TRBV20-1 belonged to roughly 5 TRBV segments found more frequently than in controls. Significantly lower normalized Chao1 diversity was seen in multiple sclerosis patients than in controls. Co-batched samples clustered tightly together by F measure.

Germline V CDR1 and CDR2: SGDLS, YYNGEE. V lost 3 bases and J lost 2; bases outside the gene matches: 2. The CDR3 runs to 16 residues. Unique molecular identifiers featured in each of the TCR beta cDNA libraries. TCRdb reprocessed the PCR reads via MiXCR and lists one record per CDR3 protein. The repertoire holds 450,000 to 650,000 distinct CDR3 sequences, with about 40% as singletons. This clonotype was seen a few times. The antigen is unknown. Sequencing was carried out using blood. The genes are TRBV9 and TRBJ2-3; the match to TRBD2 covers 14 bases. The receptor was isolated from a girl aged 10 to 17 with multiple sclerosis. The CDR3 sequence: CASSGTSGRPTDTQYF. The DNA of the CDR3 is TGTGCCAGCAGCGGGACTAGCGGGAGGCCCACAGATACGCAGTATTTT.